The clone carrying this TCR beta chain was counted many times. Its antigen is not known. The CDR3 regions of TCR beta were amplified from RNA transcripts. The TCR CDR3 was amplified in a first-round RT-PCR using the HTBI primer set. TCRdb reprocessed the multiplex PCR reads with MiXCR, giving one entry per CDR3 protein. The sample lists under 300,000 distinct CDR3 sequences, roughly 15% occurring once. These data come from a study of T cells in Graves' hyperthyroidism and ophthalmopathy. Study outcomes and limitations: The model anticipated ophthalmopathy a median about 6.5 months pre-onset.

Trimming took 5 bases from V and 9 from J; bases not matched to a gene: 5. In germline, CDR1 is MNHEY, CDR2 SMNVEV (reference sequence). The CDR3 is made up of 13 amino acids. Clinical symptoms, serum thyroxine, TRAb, thyroid ultrasound and orbital computed tomography established diagnosis. This chain uses TRBV27 with TRBJ2-7, with 12 bases that match TRBD2. The specimen sequenced was blood. This receptor was obtained from a woman between 35 and 50 years old with Graves' hyperthyroidism. This CDR3 is CASSPTSGSGQYF. The CDR3 nucleotides are TGTGCCAGCAGTCCGACTAGCGGGAGTGGGCAGTACTTC.